The subject of this entry is one T cell receptor beta chain. The antigen it recognizes is unknown. No per-base quality is available; no much larger clone lies one base away. This sample is drawn from a study of T cell responses to AZD1222 COVID-19 vaccine (dated by TCRdb to the early 2020s). The study in broad terms: A total of around 240 trial participants underwent TCR sequencing, of whom about 200 had received two doses of AZD1222 and some 25 had received two doses of the MenACWY control vaccine. Enrollment into the trials was organized by age into subgroups of 18-55, 56-69 and 70-plus years, and those subgroups contained approximately 150, 30 and 60 TCR-sequenced participants, respectively. The paper as a whole reports these results and caveats: Only five to seven AZD1222 recipients were SARS-CoV-2 seropositive at baseline, limiting conclusions about previously exposed vaccinees. Epitopes outside the regions mutated in the B.1.351 and B.1.1.7 variants were reportedly recognized by nearly half of the unique spike-specific TCRs. The 56-69-year group was small, and its depth increase did not reach significance, likely because of low power. Most participants were white British and females outnumbered males, and the authors suggested that clonal diversity may have been underestimated. Spike-specific TCR breadth and depth rose significantly after two AZD1222 doses compared with day 0 and with MenACWY recipients. Vaccine-associated CD4 TCRs spanned the whole spike protein, with dominant responses in regions 160-218 and 743-854. Because no samples from the day 14 peak response were available, repertoires could be characterized only after the peak T cell response.

Per the publication, the time point label means: about 28 days (+/-7) after the second vaccine dose. AZD1222 recipients given second doses at about 4 weeks or at about 12 weeks were pooled, since spike-specific TCR depth and breadth were not found to differ between the two schedules. Vaccinee samples were obtained from the UK trials COV001 and COV002, which included a single-blind randomized controlled phase 2/3 trial of AZD1222 (ChAdOx1 nCoV-19) in healthy adults. Trial participant PBMC samples were collected at day 0 and day 28 after the second dose for TCRbeta chain sequencing. The CDR3 regions of human TCRbeta chains were analyzed by immunosequencing. Regarding the original processing steps: Repertoire TCRs were checked for matches against a reference library of SARS-CoV-2-specific TCRs that had been generated using the MIRA antigen-specificity platform. Breadth meant the fraction of unique TCRs that were SARS-CoV-2-associated, whereas depth meant the fraction of total T cells that were SARS-CoV-2-associated. Using the MIRA data, each spike-specific TCR was mapped to the spike region that the TCR reacts to and placed in a CD4 or CD8 class. Log10-transformed breadth and depth values were compared by one-way ANOVA with Sidak's multiple comparisons tests. TCRdb stores this immuneACCESS table with in-frame sequences only. Part of the clones is absent; in the studies checked, under half of the shortfall reflects unresolved V genes, and no reason is known for the rest. V, J and clone size were drawn from that table, and D and trimming were deduced from the DNA. The sample profile shows approximately 140,000 clones; roughly 90% of them were found once. The top ten clonotypes cover approximately 3.5% of the sample.

This specimen was peripheral blood, taken 28 days after the second AZD1222 dose. The TCR originated in an adult who received the AZD1222 COVID-19 vaccine.

The CDR3 region reads CASSLLAHIIGSGNTIYF. The nucleotide sequence is TGTGCCAGCAGCTTATTAGCCCACATAATAGGGTCTGGAAACACCATATATTTT. The sequence is built from TRBV7-2 and TRBJ1-3, with the D gene too uncertain to name. V and J lose 2 bases and 1 base, and a span of 18 bases separates them. Looking up the germline V gene yields CDR1 SGHTA and CDR2 FQGNSA. Counted from cysteine to phenylalanine, this CDR3 has 18 amino acids. Only CDR3 DNA remains: 54 bases, in frame from the first base.